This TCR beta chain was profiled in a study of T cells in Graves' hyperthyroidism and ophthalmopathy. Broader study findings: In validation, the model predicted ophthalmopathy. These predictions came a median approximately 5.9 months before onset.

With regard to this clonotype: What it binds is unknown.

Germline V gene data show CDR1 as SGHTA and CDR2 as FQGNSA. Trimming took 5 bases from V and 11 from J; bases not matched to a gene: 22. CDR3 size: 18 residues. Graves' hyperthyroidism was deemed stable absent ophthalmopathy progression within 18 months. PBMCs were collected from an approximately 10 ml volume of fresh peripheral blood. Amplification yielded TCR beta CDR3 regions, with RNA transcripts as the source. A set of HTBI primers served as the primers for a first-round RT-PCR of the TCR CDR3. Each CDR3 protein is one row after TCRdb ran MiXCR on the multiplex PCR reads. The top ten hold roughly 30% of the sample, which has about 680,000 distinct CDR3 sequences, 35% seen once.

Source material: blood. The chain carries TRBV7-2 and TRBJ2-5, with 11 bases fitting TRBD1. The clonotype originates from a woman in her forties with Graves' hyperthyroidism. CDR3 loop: CASSTVPGQGGLTNEQYF. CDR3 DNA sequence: TGTGCCAGCAGCACCGTCCCGGGACAGGGGGGTCTCACCAATGAGCAGTACTTC.